This T cell receptor beta chain was found in a study of spatial heterogeneity in lung cancer. Background on the study: Sequences of the beta chain were consistently detected in greater numbers than alpha-chain sequences. Each distinct TCR and UMI combination averaged more than ten appearances in raw reads.

This clonotype was seen ten or more times. The CDR3 is made up of 14 amino acids. Trimming took off 2 bases at V and 6 bases at J, with 11 bases between the two ends. CDR1 and CDR2 from the germline V gene are MNHEY and SMNVEV (reference sequence). Each TCR cDNA molecule carried a unique molecular identifier. TCRdb redid the calling of the 5' RACE reads with MiXCR, one entry per CDR3 protein. Seen here are some 85,000 distinct CDR3 sequences, approximately 21% observed once, and the top ten hold about 6.8%. Time point noted: sample taken at primary tumor resection. Without sorting, whole RNA was sequenced from tumor, nontumor lung or frozen PBMC. The donor group consisted of under 90 patients who had untreated, early-stage non-small cell lung cancer.

V gene TRBV27 combines with J gene TRBJ2-1; no firm D call. This TCR was recovered from a male donor with early-stage non-small cell lung cancer. This sample comprised PBMCs, obtained at surgery. CDR3 DNA sequence: TGTGCCAGCAGTTTAATGCGTTTCTCCAATGAGCAGTTCTTC. The encoded protein is CASSLMRFSNEQFF.